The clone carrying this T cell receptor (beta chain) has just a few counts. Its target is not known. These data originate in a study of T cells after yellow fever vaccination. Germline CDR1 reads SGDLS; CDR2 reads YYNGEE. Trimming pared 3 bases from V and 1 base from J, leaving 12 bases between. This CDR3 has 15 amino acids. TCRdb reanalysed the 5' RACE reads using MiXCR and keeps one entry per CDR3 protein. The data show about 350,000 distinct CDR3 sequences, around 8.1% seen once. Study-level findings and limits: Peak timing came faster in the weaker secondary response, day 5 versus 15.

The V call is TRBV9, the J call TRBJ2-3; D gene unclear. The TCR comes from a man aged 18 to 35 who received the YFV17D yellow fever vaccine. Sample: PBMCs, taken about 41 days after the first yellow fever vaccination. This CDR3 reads CASSGGDLGTDTQYF. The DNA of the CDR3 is TGTGCCAGCAGCGGAGGAGACCTCGGCACAGATACGCAGTATTTT.